The next 24 T cell receptor beta chains were all read from a single sample in a study of T cell responses to AZD1222 COVID-19 vaccine. Using immunoSEQ multiplex PCR, the repertoire was profiled, and TCRdb retains in-frame clones only, with some absent. The sample lists about 120,000 clones, more than 75% occurring once. This sample comprised peripheral blood, obtained on day 0 of AZD1222 vaccination. Receptor source: an adult in good health.

The V call is TRBV7-8, the J call TRBJ1-2; 9 bases fit TRBD1. The CDR3 sequence is 14 residues long. Germline V gene sequence: CDR1 SGHVS, CDR2 FQNEAQ. The junction had 5 bases not matched to a gene; V was cut back by 2 bases and J by 7 bases. The DNA for the CDR3 is TGTGCCAGCAGCTTAAAAGGGACAGGGCCTGGCTACACCTTC. Translating gives CASSLKGTGPGYTF.

The chain links TRBV19 to TRBJ2-2; possible D gene TRBD1, 6 bases. V was pared by 7 bases and J by 2 bases, with 17 bases between. CDR1 is LNHDA and CDR2 is SQIVND in the germline V gene (reference sequence). The CDR3 runs 16 residues. The CDR3 reads CASTPLDSLNTGELFF. In nucleotides, the CDR3 is TGTGCCAGTACCCCCCTGGACAGTCTAAACACCGGGGAGCTGTTTTTT.

The CDR3 protein is CASSIHGGYEQYF. The CDR3, as DNA: TGTGCCAGTAGTATTCATGGAGGATACGAGCAGTACTTC. J is TRBJ2-7 and V is TRBV19, with a weak D call TRBD2 (5 bases). The germline CDR1 and CDR2 sequences are LNHDA and SQIVND (reference sequence). Trimming left V 3 bases short and J 4 bases short, with 10 bases between. The CDR3 has 13 residues.

This clone was recorded once. The chain links TRBV7-9 to TRBJ2-1; D perhaps matches TRBD1 (6 bases). The CDR3 contains 14 residues. Germline V gives CDR1 SEHNR, CDR2 FQNEAQ (reference sequence). V lost 9 bases, J lost 0 bases, and 12 bases lay in between. CDR3 sequence (DNA): TGTGCCAGTCGAGGACAGAACTCCTACAATGAGCAGTTCTTC. This translates into CASRGQNSYNEQFF.

The chain has TRBV4-3 and TRBJ2-7; no definite D call. Trimming stripped 4 bases from V and 6 bases from J, with 13 bases between. Germline V lookup: CDR1 LGHNA, CDR2 YSLEER. This CDR3 is 13 amino acids long. This CDR3 is CASSLDRTGEQYF. The CDR3 coding sequence is TGCGCCAGCAGCCTTGATCGCACGGGCGAGCAGTACTTC.

As to this clone: The junction shows a germline mismatch at one end, possibly a read error. The rearrangement uses TRBV23-1 and TRBJ2-7; TRBD2 might be the D (6 bases). TRBV23-1 is filed as an ORF, its function uncertain. The CDR3 is made up of 16 amino acids. The CDR3 sequence: CASSQSGRPIPYEQYF. The CDR3 DNA reads as TGCGCCAGCAGCCAATCTGGGAGGCCAATCCCCTACGAGCAGTACTTC.

The chain recombines TRBV27 with TRBJ2-2; D ambiguous. Trimming removed 5 bases at V and 7 bases at J, with 14 bases between. CDR3 size: 14 residues. Germline loops: CDR1 MNHEY, CDR2 SMNVEV (reference sequence). As DNA, the CDR3 is TGTGCCAGCAGTCCACTTACCTTGGGCGGGGAGCTGTTTTTT. Protein sequence: CASSPLTLGGELFF.

V usage is TRBV19 and J usage is TRBJ2-3, with TRBD2 identical over 14 bases. Germline CDR1 and CDR2: LNHDA and SQIVND (reference sequence). With V trimmed by 1 base and J by 0 bases, 9 bases remained unmatched. CDR3 length equals 20 residues. The DNA of the CDR3 is TGTGCCAGTAGTATAGTCGGGACTAGCGGGAGAATCGGTAGCACAGATACGCAGTATTTT. Residues: CASSIVGTSGRIGSTDTQYF.

This chain joins TRBV4-3 and TRBJ1-2; the match to TRBD1 covers 7 bases. The CDR3 covers 15 residues. V lost 4 bases to trimming and J lost 3 bases; unmatched junction nucleotides: 8. CDR1 and CDR2 from the germline V gene are LGHNA and YSLEER. The CDR3 nucleotides are TGCGCCAGCAGCCCGTTTCCAGGGGGGGACTATGGCTACACCTTC. Translated: CASSPFPGGDYGYTF.

This sequence joins TRBV3-1 (or the pseudogene TRBV3-2) and TRBJ2-1; either TRBD1 or TRBD2 may supply D (6 bases each). V shed 3 bases and J shed 1 base, with 25 bases lying between them. The CDR3 spans 20 residues. Germline V CDR1 and CDR2: LGHDT, YNNKEL (reference sequence). This CDR3 reads CASSQKDPRGLNRSYNEQFF. In DNA, the CDR3 is TGTGCCAGCAGCCAGAAAGATCCTCGGGGGCTTAATAGGTCCTACAATGAGCAGTTCTTC.

The CDR3 DNA reads as TGTGCCAGCAGCCCGTCTCAGGGAATTCCCTACGAGCAGTACTTC. This sequence encodes CASSPSQGIPYEQYF. The chain joins TRBV7-2 to TRBJ2-7; D possibly corresponds to TRBD1 (5 bases). CDR3 length equals 15 residues. Germline CDR1 and CDR2: SGHTA and FQGNSA. V lost 5 bases, J lost 2 bases, and 16 bases lay in between.

With respect to this clone: Other DNA sequences in this sample translate to the same CDR3. The V call is TRBV7-9, the J call TRBJ2-2; D is uncertain. Trimming removed 3 bases from V and 0 bases from J, with 8 bases in between. This CDR3 contains 15 residues. Germline V gene data show CDR1 as SEHNR and CDR2 as FQNEAQ (reference sequence). CDR3 in amino acids: CASSLGTANTGELFF. CDR3 in DNA: TGTGCCAGCAGCTTGGGAACAGCGAACACCGGGGAGCTGTTTTTT.

V is TRBV29-1 and J is TRBJ2-3, with a weak D call TRBD2 (5 bases). Trimming removed 4 bases from V and 8 bases from J, with 7 bases in between. The CDR3 is made up of 10 amino acids. The germline V gene encodes CDR1 SQVTM and CDR2 ANQGSEA. CDR3 sequence reads: CSVVGATQYF. As DNA, the CDR3 is TGCAGCGTTGTGGGAGCTACGCAGTATTTT.

V is TRBV7-2 and J is TRBJ1-6; possible D gene TRBD1, 6 bases. Germline lookup yields CDR1 SGHTA and CDR2 FQGNSA. V was pared by 5 bases and J by 5 bases, with 10 bases between. This CDR3 has 14 residues. The CDR3 DNA sequence: TGTGCCAGCAGCCAGGGACATCATAATTCACCCCTCCACTTT. It translates to CASSQGHHNSPLHF.

The chain has TRBV2 and TRBJ2-4, with 7 nucleotides matching TRBD2. Germline loops: CDR1 SNHLY, CDR2 FYNNEI. The CDR3 has 15 residues. V lost 4 bases to trimming and J lost 5 bases; unmatched junction nucleotides: 8. CDR3 loop: CASSGGGSDQNIQYF. CDR3 coding DNA: TGTGCCAGCAGTGGGGGGGGATCAGATCAAAACATTCAGTACTTC. Using reference TRBV2 and TRBJ2-4 for the parts outside the CDR3, the full variable domain is EPEVTQTPSHQVTQMGQEVILRCVPISNHLYFYWYRQILGQKVEFLVSFYNNEISEKSEIFDDQFSVERPDGSNFTLKIRSTKLEDSAMYFCASSGGGSDQNIQYFGAGTRLSVL.

The chain couples TRBV28 to TRBJ1-5, with a possible D match to TRBD1 (5 bases). The germline V gene encodes CDR1 MDHEN and CDR2 SYDVKM. The CDR3 runs 16 residues. Trimming cost V 10 bases and J 0 bases, with 19 bases left between them. CDR3 DNA: TGTGCCATCGGGGGACGAGGCAGGGTTAGCAATCAGCCCCAGCATTTT. Residues: CAIGGRGRVSNQPQHF. Together with reference TRBV28 and TRBJ1-5, the CDR3 gives the full variable domain: DVKVTQSSRYLVKRTGEKVFLECVQDMDHENMFWYRQDPGLGLRLIYFSYDVKMKEKGDIPEGYSVSREKKERFSLILESASTNQTSMYLCAIGGRGRVSNQPQHFGDGTRLSIL.

The table lists this clone with many counts. The chain uses TRBV14 and TRBJ1-1; TRBD1 matches 8 bases. Trimming took 2 bases from V and 4 from J; bases not matched to a gene: 6. The CDR3 extends over 15 amino acids. Germline V gene sequence: CDR1 SGHDN, CDR2 FVKESK. The CDR3 DNA follows: TGTGCCAGCAGCCAACAGGGGGCCTTGGGCACTGAAGCTTTCTTT. Amino acids: CASSQQGALGTEAFF.

The chain has TRBV27 and TRBJ2-7, with 11 positions matching TRBD2. Germline V gives CDR1 MNHEY, CDR2 SMNVEV (reference sequence). Trimming removed 7 bases from V and 4 bases from J; junction bases left unmatched: 9. This CDR3 is 15 amino acids long. CDR3 in amino acids: CASILLAGGHYEQYF. The DNA for the CDR3 is TGTGCCAGCATTCTATTAGCGGGAGGGCATTACGAGCAGTACTTC.

This chain joins TRBV6-2 or TRBV6-3 and TRBJ1-6, with 7 nucleotides matching TRBD1. This CDR3 region has 14 residues. Germline loops: CDR1 MNHEY, CDR2 SVGEGT. After removal of 6 bases from V and 10 bases from J, the junction contained 9 bases not matched to a gene. CDR3 coding DNA: TGTGCCAGCAGCACCGACAGGGCCAGGTCACCCCTCCACTTT. This gives the protein CASSTDRARSPLHF.

The chain carries TRBV29-1 and TRBJ2-7; 7 bases match TRBD1. The V gene's germline CDR1 is SQVTM and CDR2 ANQGSEA. Unmatched junction bases numbered 8, after V lost 5 bases and J lost 4 bases. The CDR3 is made up of 13 amino acids. The CDR3 sequence is CSVPGTDAYEQYF. DNA of the CDR3: TGCAGCGTTCCAGGGACAGATGCATACGAGCAGTACTTC.

CDR3 in amino acids: CASSIEGQEPRRLFF. The DNA of the CDR3 is TGTGCCAGCAGCATTGAGGGACAAGAACCGCGCCGACTGTTTTTT. This rearrangement joins TRBV4-2 to TRBJ1-4; maybe TRBD1 (6 bases). The V end lost 5 bases, the J end lost 13 bases, and 23 bases lay between the germline ends. The CDR3 has 15 amino acids. In germline, CDR1 is LGHNA, CDR2 YNFKEQ.

The chain combines TRBV25-1 with TRBJ1-5; D is uncertain. There are 18 residues in the CDR3. CDR1 and CDR2 from the germline V gene are MGHDK and SYGVNS. Trimming removed 1 base at V and 0 bases at J, with 16 bases between. The CDR3 spells CASSEFSPGFYSNQPQHF. In DNA form, the CDR3 reads TGTGCCAGCAGTGAATTTAGCCCGGGCTTTTATAGCAATCAGCCCCAGCATTTT.

This clone was seen once. The rearrangement joins TRBV7-2 to TRBJ2-7; perhaps TRBD1 as D (5 bases). CDR3 length: 14 amino acids. The germline V gene encodes CDR1 SGHTA and CDR2 FQGNSA. Trimming removed 2 bases from V and 2 bases from J, with 10 bases in between. The CDR3 nucleotides are TGTGCCAGCAGCTTATTAGGGGCTACCTACGAGCAGTACTTC. Its translation: CASSLLGATYEQYF.

This chain joins TRBV6-2 or TRBV6-3 and TRBJ1-5; D unclear. Trimming removed 2 bases from V and 4 bases from J, with 9 bases in between. This CDR3 is 14 amino acids long. The germline V gene has CDR1 MNHEY and CDR2 SVGEGT. CDR3 loop: CASSYPGRNQPQHF. The CDR3 nucleotides are TGTGCCAGCAGTTACCCCGGGCGGAATCAGCCCCAGCATTTT.